These 24 T cell receptor beta chains were sequenced from one sample in a study of T cells in Graves' hyperthyroidism and ophthalmopathy. Using RNA transcripts as the source, TCR beta CDR3 regions were amplified. In the first-round RT-PCR of the TCR CDR3, the HTBI primer set was used. TCRdb itself ran the multiplex PCR reads through MiXCR, one entry per CDR3 protein. The sample records fewer than 800,000 distinct CDR3 sequences, around 15% being singletons. Specimen: blood. These receptors all come from a young man with Graves' hyperthyroidism.

This clonotype was counted at least ten times. The chain has TRBV19 and TRBJ1-1, with 7 bases matching TRBD1. The germline CDR1 and CDR2 sequences are LNHDA and SQIVND (reference sequence). V was clipped by 8 bases and J by 2 bases; unmatched bases: 8. The CDR3 covers 14 residues. Here the CDR3 DNA reads TGTGCCAGTGCTGACAGGGTTCACAACACTGAAGCTTTCTTT. Translating gives CASADRVHNTEAFF.

This clonotype has a single count. The chain carries TRBV7-9 and TRBJ2-7; TRBD2 agrees at 7 bases. CDR3 size: 17 residues. J was trimmed by 0 bases and V by 4 bases; bases with no gene match: 12. Germline V lookup: CDR1 SEHNR, CDR2 FQNEAQ (reference sequence). CDR3 bases: TGTGCCAGCAGCTCCCAGGGATTAGCGGGTCCCTCCTACGAGCAGTACTTC. It translates to CASSSQGLAGPSYEQYF. The whole variable domain, filled in from reference TRBV7-9 and TRBJ2-7, reads DTGVSQNPRHKITKRGQNVTFRCDPISEHNRLYWYRQTLGQGPEFLTYFQNEAQLEKSRLLSDRFSAERPKGSFSTLEIQRTEQGDSAMYLCASSSQGLAGPSYEQYFGPGTRLTVT.

The CDR3 DNA reads as TGTGCCAGCAACCTACGGGACAGGCCGGATCTAATGTACTTC. It yields the protein CASNLRDRPDLMYF. The chain carries TRBV6-4 and TRBJ2-5, with 8 bases matching TRBD1. This CDR3 contains 14 residues. Germline V CDR1 and CDR2: MRHNA, SNTAGT. With V trimmed by 7 bases and J by 13 bases, 17 bases remained unmatched.

In its sample, this clonotype was seen many times. The genes are TRBV12-3 or TRBV12-4 and TRBJ1-4; TRBD1 aligns across 7 bases. J lost 10 bases, V lost 6 bases, and 5 bases had no gene match. The length of the CDR3 is 12 residues. DNA for the CDR3: TGTGCCAGCAGGCACAGGGGTGGAAAACTGTTTTTT. Residues: CASRHRGGKLFF.

V gene TRBV7-3 combines with J gene TRBJ2-7; D not certain. V was trimmed by 0 bases and J by 5 bases, leaving 8 bases between them. This CDR3 is 13 amino acids long. Germline loops: CDR1 SGHTA, CDR2 FQGTGA. The CDR3 region has the DNA TGTGCCAGCAGCTTAACGGTGAAGAACGAGCAGTACTTC. Protein sequence: CASSLTVKNEQYF.

This clonotype came up a few times. V gene TRBV4-1 combines with J gene TRBJ1-1; no clear D gene. The CDR3 is 15 amino acids. V gave up 3 bases and J gave up 2 bases, with 13 bases separating them. Germline V gene data show CDR1 as MGHRA and CDR2 as YSYEKL. The CDR3 spells CASSHGPAPNTEAFF. CDR3 nucleotides: TGCGCCAGCAGCCACGGCCCAGCGCCTAACACTGAAGCTTTCTTT.

This clonotype was detected a few times. The genes are TRBV14 and TRBJ1-2; D is unclear. CDR1 is SGHDN and CDR2 is FVKESK in the germline V gene. V lost 0 bases and J lost 5, with 7 bases in between. The length of the CDR3 is 13 residues. CDR3 bases: TGTGCCAGCAGCCAAGAAGCCGTGTATGGCTACACCTTC. This codes for CASSQEAVYGYTF.

This clonotype occurred a few times. One junction end does not reproduce the germline sequence, and a read error may be involved. The genes are TRBV11-2 and TRBJ2-1; D call uncertain. Germline V gives CDR1 SGHAT, CDR2 FQNNGV. The CDR3 extends over 14 amino acids. The CDR3 here is CASSFSWTYNEQSF. CDR3 sequence (DNA): TGTGCCAGCAGCTTTAGTTGGACCTACAATGAGCAGTCCTTC.

V usage is TRBV7-3 and J usage is TRBJ1-6, with D possibly being TRBD1 (5 bases). CDR3 size: 14 residues. Trimming cost V 5 bases and J 8 bases, with 13 bases left between them. Germline CDR1 is SGHTA and CDR2 is FQGTGA. In DNA, the CDR3 is TGTGCCAGCAGCGCTTCCGGGGGGGATTCACCCCTCCACTTT. Amino acid sequence: CASSASGGDSPLHF.

A remark on this clonotype: This clone may be a read error of a much larger clone one base away. J is TRBJ2-7 and V is TRBV6-5; 9 nucleotides line up with TRBD1. Germline V gene lookup returns CDR1 MNHEY and CDR2 SVGAGI. The V gene end was trimmed by 4 bases and the J gene end by 7 bases; junction bases not matched to a gene: 5. This CDR3 has 13 amino acids. The CDR3 DNA is TGTGCCAGCAGTTCAGACAGGGGGTGGGAGCAGTACTTC. Translated: CASSSDRGWEQYF.

The genes are TRBV30 and TRBJ1-2, with unresolved D. V shed 0 bases and J shed 3 bases, with 14 bases lying between them. CDR1 is GTSNPN and CDR2 is SVGIG in the germline V gene (reference sequence). CDR3 size: 15 residues. CDR3 residues: CAWSVLNEWDYGYTF. DNA for the CDR3: TGTGCCTGGAGTGTACTAAACGAATGGGACTATGGCTACACCTTC.

This clonotype was detected many times. The chain carries TRBV5-1 and TRBJ2-7; D is ambiguous. CDR1 and CDR2 (germline): SGHRS, YFSETQ. CDR3 length equals 13 residues. V was shortened by 5 bases and J by 5 bases, with 14 bases between the two germline ends. The CDR3 region is CASSPQFLHEQYF. The CDR3 coding sequence is TGCGCCAGCAGTCCCCAATTCCTCCACGAGCAGTACTTC.

The gene calls are TRBV20-1 and TRBJ2-5; 10 positions agree with TRBD2. The J segment lost 2 bases and the V segment lost 3 bases, leaving 3 bases of the junction unmatched. Looked up from germline, CDR1 is DFQATT and CDR2 is SNEGSKA (reference sequence). CDR3 size: 14 residues. CDR3 sequence (DNA): TGCAGTGCTAGGGGACTAGCGAATCAAGAGACCCAGTACTTC. Translating gives CSARGLANQETQYF.

V and J are TRBV5-1 and TRBJ1-2; 8 positions agree with TRBD1. The CDR3 runs to 16 residues. V dropped 0 bases and J dropped 8; count of bases not matched to a gene: 12. Germline V gene sequence: CDR1 SGHRS, CDR2 YFSETQ. In DNA, the CDR3 is TGCGCCAGCAGCTTGGAATATTTCGGGACAGGAAGAGGCTACACCTTC. Protein product: CASSLEYFGTGRGYTF. The full variable domain, in which reference TRBV5-1 and TRBJ1-2 provide the parts outside the CDR3, is KAGVTQTPRYLIKTRGQQVTLSCSPISGHRSVSWYQQTPGQGLQFLFEYFSETQRNKGNFPGRFSGRQFSNSRSEMNVSTLELGDSALYLCASSLEYFGTGRGYTFGSGTRLTVV.

The gene calls are TRBV6-1 and TRBJ1-1, with TRBD1 as a possible D gene (6 bases). Trimming removed 6 bases from V and 5 bases from J, with 19 bases in between. CDR1 is MNHNS and CDR2 is SASEGT in the germline V gene. This CDR3 spans 15 amino acids. The CDR3 spells CASRPRGGGGTEAFF. The CDR3 nucleotides read TGTGCCAGCAGGCCCCGAGGGGGGGGAGGGACTGAAGCTTTCTTT.

This clonotype was recorded many times. V is TRBV20-1 and J is TRBJ2-7, with 7 nucleotides matching TRBD2. J was trimmed by 4 bases and V by 3 bases; bases with no gene match: 3. CDR1 is DFQATT and CDR2 is SNEGSKA in the germline V gene (reference sequence). The CDR3 consists of 12 residues. The CDR3 sequence: CSASLRGYEQYF. DNA for the CDR3: TGCAGTGCTAGTTTGCGGGGGTACGAGCAGTACTTC.

This clonotype was picked up many times. The V gene is TRBV6-6, the J gene TRBJ2-3, with D possibly called TRBD1 or TRBD2 (5 bases each). Trimming shortened V by 0 bases and J by 2 bases, and 18 bases separated the two germline ends. The CDR3 length is 18 residues. Per the germline V gene, CDR1 is MNHNY and CDR2 is SVGAGI (reference sequence). The CDR3 spells CASSYSMRGETLTDTQYF. In DNA form, the CDR3 reads TGTGCCAGCAGTTACTCGATGCGAGGGGAGACTCTCACAGATACGCAGTATTTT.

This chain links TRBV9 with TRBJ2-1, with 7 nucleotides matching TRBD1. The CDR3 has 14 residues. V trimming: 4 bases; J trimming: 8 bases; junction bases outside the gene matches: 9. Germline lookup yields CDR1 SGDLS and CDR2 YYNGEE. CDR3 region: CASSTRTGGDEQFF. CDR3 DNA: TGTGCCAGCAGCACCCGGACAGGTGGAGATGAGCAGTTCTTC.

This clonotype was seen a few times. J is TRBJ1-2 and V is TRBV9; 9 nucleotides agree with TRBD1. The CDR3 is 18 amino acids. Losses at the gene ends were 1 base for V and 7 bases for J; bases not matched to a gene: 17. The germline V gene encodes CDR1 SGDLS and CDR2 YYNGEE. CDR3 coding DNA: TGTGCCAGCAGCGTAAGTCCTTTAACCGGGACAGGGCGAAGTGGCTACACCTTC. Its protein is CASSVSPLTGTGRSGYTF.

Many counts were recorded for this clonotype. This chain links TRBV20-1 with TRBJ1-1; D might be TRBD1 (6 bases). V gave up 4 bases and J gave up 3 bases, with 15 bases separating them. Per germline, CDR1 DFQATT and CDR2 SNEGSKA (reference sequence). The CDR3 has 14 amino acids. Here the CDR3 DNA reads TGCAGTGCTATTACAGGGAGTATGTACACTGAAGCTTTCTTT. The encoded protein is CSAITGSMYTEAFF.

This clonotype was seen repeatedly, ten times or more. The chain employs TRBV12-3 or TRBV12-4 and TRBJ2-1, with 12 bases aligning to TRBD2. V dropped 7 bases and J dropped 6; count of bases not matched to a gene: 7. The CDR3 spans 15 residues. The CDR3 DNA reads TGTGCCAGCACCAGGACTAGCGGGAATCCCAATGAGCAGTTCTTC. Translating it yields CASTRTSGNPNEQFF.

This clonotype was found a few times. This sequence joins TRBV19 and TRBJ2-7; 9 bases line up with TRBD1. Germline V gives CDR1 LNHDA, CDR2 SQIVND (reference sequence). Trimming cost V 3 bases and J 2 bases; bases outside gene matches: 5. The CDR3 is made up of 15 amino acids. The CDR3 spells CASSIGTGLTYEQYF. The CDR3 DNA sequence: TGTGCCAGTAGTATCGGGACAGGGCTAACCTACGAGCAGTACTTC. Filled out from reference TRBV19 and TRBJ2-7, the complete variable domain reads DGGITQSPKYLFRKEGQNVTLSCEQNLNHDAMYWYRQDPGQGLRLIYYSQIVNDFQKGDIAEGYSVSREKKESFPLTVTSAQKNPTAFYLCASSIGTGLTYEQYFGPGTRLTVT.

Many counts were recorded for this clonotype. J is TRBJ2-5 and V is TRBV10-3; 7 bases align to TRBD2. J gave up 2 bases and V 6 bases, and 6 bases lay outside the gene matches. CDR3 length: 14 residues. Looked up from germline, CDR1 is ENHRY and CDR2 is SYGVKD. CDR3 loop: CAISLGGRQETQYF. CDR3 nucleotide sequence: TGTGCCATCAGCCTAGGCGGGAGACAAGAGACCCAGTACTTC.

This clonotype was picked up many times. The chain links TRBV12-3 or TRBV12-4 to TRBJ2-3; TRBD2 might be the D (6 bases). V gave up 3 bases and J gave up 4 bases, with 14 bases separating them. CDR3 length: 15 amino acids. This CDR3 is CASSFSGSLADTQYF. The CDR3, as DNA: TGTGCCAGCAGTTTTTCCGGGAGTCTGGCAGATACGCAGTATTTT.